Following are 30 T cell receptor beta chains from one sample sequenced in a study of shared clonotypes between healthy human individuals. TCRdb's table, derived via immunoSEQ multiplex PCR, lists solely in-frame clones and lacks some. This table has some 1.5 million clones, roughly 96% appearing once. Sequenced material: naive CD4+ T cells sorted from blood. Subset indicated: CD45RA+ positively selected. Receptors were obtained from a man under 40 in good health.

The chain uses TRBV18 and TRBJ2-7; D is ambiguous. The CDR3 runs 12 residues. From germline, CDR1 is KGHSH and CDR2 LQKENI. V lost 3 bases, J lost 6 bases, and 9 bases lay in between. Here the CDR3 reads CASSPLGIEQYF. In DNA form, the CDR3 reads TGTGCCAGCTCACCGCTCGGAATCGAGCAGTACTTC.

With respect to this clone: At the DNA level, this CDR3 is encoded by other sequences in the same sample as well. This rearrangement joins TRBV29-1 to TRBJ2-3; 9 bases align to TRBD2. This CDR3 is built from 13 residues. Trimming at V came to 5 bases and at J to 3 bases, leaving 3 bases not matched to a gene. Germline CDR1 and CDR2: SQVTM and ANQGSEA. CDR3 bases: TGCAGCGTTCGGGCGGGAGGGACAGATACGCAGTATTTT. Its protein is CSVRAGGTDTQYF.

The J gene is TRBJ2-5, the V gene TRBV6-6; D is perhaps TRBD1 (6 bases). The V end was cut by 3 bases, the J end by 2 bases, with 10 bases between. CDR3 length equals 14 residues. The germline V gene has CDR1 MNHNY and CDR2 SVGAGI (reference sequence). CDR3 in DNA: TGTGCCAGCAGTTATGCTACAGGGCAAGAGACCCAGTACTTC. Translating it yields CASSYATGQETQYF.

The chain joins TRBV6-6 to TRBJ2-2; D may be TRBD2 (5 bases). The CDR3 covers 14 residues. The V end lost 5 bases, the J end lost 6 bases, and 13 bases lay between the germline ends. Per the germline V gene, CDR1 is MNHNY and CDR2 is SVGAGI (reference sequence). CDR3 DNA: TGTGCCAGCAGTACTAGTTTTCCGTCCGGGGAGCTGTTTTTT. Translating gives CASSTSFPSGELFF.

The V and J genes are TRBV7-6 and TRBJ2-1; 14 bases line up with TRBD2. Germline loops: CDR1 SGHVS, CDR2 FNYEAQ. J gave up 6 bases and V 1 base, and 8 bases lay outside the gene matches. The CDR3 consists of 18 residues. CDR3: CASSLGRGLAGALNEQFF. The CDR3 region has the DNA TGTGCCAGCAGCTTAGGCAGGGGACTAGCGGGAGCCCTCAATGAGCAGTTCTTC.

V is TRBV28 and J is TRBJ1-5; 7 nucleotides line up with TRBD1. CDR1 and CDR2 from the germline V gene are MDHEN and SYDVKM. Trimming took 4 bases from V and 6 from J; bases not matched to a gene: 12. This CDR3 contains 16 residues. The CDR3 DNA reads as TGTGCCAGCAGTTCTCCCAAATACAGGGGTAGTCAGCCCCAGCATTTT. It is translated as CASSSPKYRGSQPQHF.

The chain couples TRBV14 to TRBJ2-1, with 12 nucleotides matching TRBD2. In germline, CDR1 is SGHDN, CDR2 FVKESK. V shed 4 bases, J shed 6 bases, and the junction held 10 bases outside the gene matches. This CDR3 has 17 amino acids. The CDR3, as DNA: TGTGCCAGCAGCCTTATAGGACTAGCGGGAATGATCAATGAGCAGTTCTTC. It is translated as CASSLIGLAGMINEQFF.

The CDR3 protein is CASSPPTATNEKLFF. CDR3 bases: TGTGCCAGCTCCCCCCCGACAGCAACTAATGAAAAACTGTTTTTT. V is TRBV18 and J is TRBJ1-4, with D perhaps TRBD1 (5 bases). Germline loops: CDR1 KGHSH, CDR2 LQKENI. V lost 6 bases and J lost 0, with 11 bases in between. CDR3 size: 15 residues.

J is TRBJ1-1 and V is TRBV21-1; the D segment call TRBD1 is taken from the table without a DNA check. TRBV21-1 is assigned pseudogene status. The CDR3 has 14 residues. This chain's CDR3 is CASSLVTGNTEAFF. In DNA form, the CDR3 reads TGTGCCAGCAGCCTCGTCACAGGGAACACTGAAGCTTTCTTT.

For the CDR3, the DNA is TGCGCCAGCAGCCAAATAGGACAGGGCGATGAGCAGTTCTTC. This encodes CASSQIGQGDEQFF. The chain links TRBV5-1 to TRBJ2-1; 8 nucleotides line up with TRBD1. The V gene end was trimmed by 4 bases and the J gene end by 8 bases; junction bases not matched to a gene: 8. The CDR3 runs to 14 residues. Germline assignment: CDR1 SGHRS and CDR2 YFSETQ.

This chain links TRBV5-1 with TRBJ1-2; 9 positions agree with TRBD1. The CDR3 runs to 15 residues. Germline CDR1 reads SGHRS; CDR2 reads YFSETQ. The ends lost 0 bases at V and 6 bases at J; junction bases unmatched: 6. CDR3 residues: CASSLGGQGLNGYTF. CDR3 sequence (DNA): TGCGCCAGCAGCTTGGGGGGACAGGGACTGAATGGCTACACCTTC.

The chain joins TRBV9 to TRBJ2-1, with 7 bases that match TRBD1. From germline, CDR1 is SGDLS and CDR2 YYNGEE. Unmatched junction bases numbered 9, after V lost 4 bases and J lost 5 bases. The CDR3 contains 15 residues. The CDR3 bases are TGTGCCAGCAGCCTCGGGACAGCGACCCACAATGAGCAGTTCTTC. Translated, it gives CASSLGTATHNEQFF.

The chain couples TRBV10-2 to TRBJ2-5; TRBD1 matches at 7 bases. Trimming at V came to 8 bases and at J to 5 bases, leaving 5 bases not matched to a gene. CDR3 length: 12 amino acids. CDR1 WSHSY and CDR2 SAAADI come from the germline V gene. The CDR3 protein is CASSTGLETQYF. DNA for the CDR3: TGCGCCAGCTCGACAGGGCTTGAGACCCAGTACTTC.

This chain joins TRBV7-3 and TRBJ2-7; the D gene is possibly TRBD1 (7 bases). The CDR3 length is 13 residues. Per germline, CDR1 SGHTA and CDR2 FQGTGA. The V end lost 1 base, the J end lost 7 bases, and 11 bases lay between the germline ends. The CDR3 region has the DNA TGTGCCAGCAGCTTAAATTCAGGGGGGGAGCAGTACTTC. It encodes CASSLNSGGEQYF.

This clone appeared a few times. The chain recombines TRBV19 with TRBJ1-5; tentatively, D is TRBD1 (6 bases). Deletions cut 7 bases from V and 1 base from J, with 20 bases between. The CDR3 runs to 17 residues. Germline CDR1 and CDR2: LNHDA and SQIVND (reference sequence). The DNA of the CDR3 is TGTGCCAGTACCCTAAGCAGGGGACCAGGGAGCAATCAGCCCCAGCATTTT. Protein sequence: CASTLSRGPGSNQPQHF.

CDR3 sequence reads: CASSLNFGGELFF. DNA for the CDR3: TGTGCCAGCAGCTTGAATTTTGGTGGGGAGCTGTTTTTT. J is TRBJ2-2 and V is TRBV5-4; D is undetermined. In germline, CDR1 is SGHNT, CDR2 YYREEE (reference sequence). Trimming took 1 base from V and 8 from J, leaving 9 bases between them. The CDR3 contains 13 residues.

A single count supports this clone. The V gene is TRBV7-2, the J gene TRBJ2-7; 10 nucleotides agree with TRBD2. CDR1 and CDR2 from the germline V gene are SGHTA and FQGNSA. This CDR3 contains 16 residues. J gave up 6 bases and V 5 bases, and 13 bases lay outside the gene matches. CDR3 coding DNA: TGTGCCAGCAGCCCCCGTGTGGATAGCGGGAGGCGCGAGCAGTACTTC. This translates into CASSPRVDSGRREQYF.

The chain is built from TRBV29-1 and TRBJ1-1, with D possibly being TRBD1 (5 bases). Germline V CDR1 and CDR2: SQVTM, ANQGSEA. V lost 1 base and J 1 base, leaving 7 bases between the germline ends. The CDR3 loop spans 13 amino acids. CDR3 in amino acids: CSVEAGRNTEAFF. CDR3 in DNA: TGCAGCGTTGAAGCAGGGAGGAACACTGAAGCTTTCTTT.

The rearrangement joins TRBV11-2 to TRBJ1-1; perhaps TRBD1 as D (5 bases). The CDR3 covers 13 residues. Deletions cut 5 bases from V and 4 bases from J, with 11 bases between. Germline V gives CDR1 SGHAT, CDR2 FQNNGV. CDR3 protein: CASSPDQGTEAFF. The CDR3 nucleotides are TGTGCCAGCAGCCCTGACCAGGGCACTGAAGCTTTCTTT.

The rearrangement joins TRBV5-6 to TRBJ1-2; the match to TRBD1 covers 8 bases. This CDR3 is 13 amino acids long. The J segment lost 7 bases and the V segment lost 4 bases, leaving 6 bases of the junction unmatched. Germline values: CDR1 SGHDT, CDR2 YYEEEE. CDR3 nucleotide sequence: TGTGCCAGCAGCCCGACAGGGGTTAGTGGCTACACCTTC. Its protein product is CASSPTGVSGYTF.

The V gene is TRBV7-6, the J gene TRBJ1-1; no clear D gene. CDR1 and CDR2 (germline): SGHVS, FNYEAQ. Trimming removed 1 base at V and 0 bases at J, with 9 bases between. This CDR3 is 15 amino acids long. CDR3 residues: CASSLGPLMNTEAFF. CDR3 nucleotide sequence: TGTGCCAGCAGCTTAGGCCCCCTAATGAACACTGAAGCTTTCTTT.

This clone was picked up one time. CDR3 sequence: CASSSNGRNTGELFF. CDR3 sequence (DNA): TGTGCCAGCAGCTCCAATGGGCGGAACACCGGGGAGCTGTTTTTT. The chain joins TRBV7-3 to TRBJ2-2; D is uncertain. The germline V gene has CDR1 SGHTA and CDR2 FQGTGA. Trimming pared 4 bases from V and 1 base from J, leaving 10 bases between. The CDR3 totals 15 residues.

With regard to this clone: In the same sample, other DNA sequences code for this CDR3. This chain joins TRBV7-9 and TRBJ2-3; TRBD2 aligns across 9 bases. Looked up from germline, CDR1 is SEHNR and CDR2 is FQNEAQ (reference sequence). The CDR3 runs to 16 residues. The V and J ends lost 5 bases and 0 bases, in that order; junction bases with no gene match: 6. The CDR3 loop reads CASSPRTSASTDTQYF. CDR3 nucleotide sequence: TGTGCCAGCAGCCCTCGGACTAGCGCAAGCACAGATACGCAGTATTTT.

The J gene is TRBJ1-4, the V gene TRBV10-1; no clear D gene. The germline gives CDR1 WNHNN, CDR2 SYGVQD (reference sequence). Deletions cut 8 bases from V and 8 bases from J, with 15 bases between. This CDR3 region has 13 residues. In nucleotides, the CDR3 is TGCGCCAGCTCCATAGGGCTAGAAGAAAAACTGTTTTTT. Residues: CASSIGLEEKLFF.

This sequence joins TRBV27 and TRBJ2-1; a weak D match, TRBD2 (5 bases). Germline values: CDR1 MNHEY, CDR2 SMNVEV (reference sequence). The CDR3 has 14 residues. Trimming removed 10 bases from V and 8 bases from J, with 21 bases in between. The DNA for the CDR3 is TGTGCCACCTTAAGCGGATCTTCCCGGCATGAGCAGTTCTTC. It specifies CATLSGSSRHEQFF.

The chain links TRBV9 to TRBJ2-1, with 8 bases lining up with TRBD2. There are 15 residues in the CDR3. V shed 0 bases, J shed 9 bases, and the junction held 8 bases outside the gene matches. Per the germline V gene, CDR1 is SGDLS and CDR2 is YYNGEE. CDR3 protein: CASSVASGGPGEQFF. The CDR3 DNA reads TGTGCCAGCAGCGTAGCCTCGGGAGGGCCAGGTGAGCAGTTCTTC.

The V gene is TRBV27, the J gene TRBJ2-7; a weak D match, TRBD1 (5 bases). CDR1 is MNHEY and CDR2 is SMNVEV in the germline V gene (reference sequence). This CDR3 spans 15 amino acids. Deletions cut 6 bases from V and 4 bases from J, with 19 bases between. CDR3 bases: TGTGCCAGCAGCGTCGGTTGGGGCGGTATTTACGAGCAGTACTTC. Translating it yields CASSVGWGGIYEQYF.

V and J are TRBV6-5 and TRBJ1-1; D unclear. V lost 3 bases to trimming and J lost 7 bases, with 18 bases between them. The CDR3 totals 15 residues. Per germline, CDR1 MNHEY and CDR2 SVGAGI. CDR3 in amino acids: CASSYFPSQASEAFF. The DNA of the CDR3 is TGTGCCAGCAGTTATTTCCCATCCCAGGCAAGTGAAGCTTTCTTT.

The CDR3: CASTSGQSYEQYF. The DNA for the CDR3 is TGTGCCAGCACTTCGGGACAGAGCTACGAGCAGTACTTC. The J gene is TRBJ2-7, the V gene TRBV28; 7 bases match TRBD1. The V and J ends lost 7 bases and 3 bases, in that order; junction bases with no gene match: 6. CDR1 MDHEN and CDR2 SYDVKM come from the germline V gene. The CDR3 runs 13 residues.

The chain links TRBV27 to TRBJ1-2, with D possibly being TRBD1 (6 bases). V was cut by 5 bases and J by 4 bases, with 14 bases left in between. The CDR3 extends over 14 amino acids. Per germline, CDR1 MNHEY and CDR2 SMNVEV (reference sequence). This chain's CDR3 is CASSRFQGFYGYTF. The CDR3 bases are TGTGCCAGCAGTCGATTCCAGGGGTTCTATGGCTACACCTTC.